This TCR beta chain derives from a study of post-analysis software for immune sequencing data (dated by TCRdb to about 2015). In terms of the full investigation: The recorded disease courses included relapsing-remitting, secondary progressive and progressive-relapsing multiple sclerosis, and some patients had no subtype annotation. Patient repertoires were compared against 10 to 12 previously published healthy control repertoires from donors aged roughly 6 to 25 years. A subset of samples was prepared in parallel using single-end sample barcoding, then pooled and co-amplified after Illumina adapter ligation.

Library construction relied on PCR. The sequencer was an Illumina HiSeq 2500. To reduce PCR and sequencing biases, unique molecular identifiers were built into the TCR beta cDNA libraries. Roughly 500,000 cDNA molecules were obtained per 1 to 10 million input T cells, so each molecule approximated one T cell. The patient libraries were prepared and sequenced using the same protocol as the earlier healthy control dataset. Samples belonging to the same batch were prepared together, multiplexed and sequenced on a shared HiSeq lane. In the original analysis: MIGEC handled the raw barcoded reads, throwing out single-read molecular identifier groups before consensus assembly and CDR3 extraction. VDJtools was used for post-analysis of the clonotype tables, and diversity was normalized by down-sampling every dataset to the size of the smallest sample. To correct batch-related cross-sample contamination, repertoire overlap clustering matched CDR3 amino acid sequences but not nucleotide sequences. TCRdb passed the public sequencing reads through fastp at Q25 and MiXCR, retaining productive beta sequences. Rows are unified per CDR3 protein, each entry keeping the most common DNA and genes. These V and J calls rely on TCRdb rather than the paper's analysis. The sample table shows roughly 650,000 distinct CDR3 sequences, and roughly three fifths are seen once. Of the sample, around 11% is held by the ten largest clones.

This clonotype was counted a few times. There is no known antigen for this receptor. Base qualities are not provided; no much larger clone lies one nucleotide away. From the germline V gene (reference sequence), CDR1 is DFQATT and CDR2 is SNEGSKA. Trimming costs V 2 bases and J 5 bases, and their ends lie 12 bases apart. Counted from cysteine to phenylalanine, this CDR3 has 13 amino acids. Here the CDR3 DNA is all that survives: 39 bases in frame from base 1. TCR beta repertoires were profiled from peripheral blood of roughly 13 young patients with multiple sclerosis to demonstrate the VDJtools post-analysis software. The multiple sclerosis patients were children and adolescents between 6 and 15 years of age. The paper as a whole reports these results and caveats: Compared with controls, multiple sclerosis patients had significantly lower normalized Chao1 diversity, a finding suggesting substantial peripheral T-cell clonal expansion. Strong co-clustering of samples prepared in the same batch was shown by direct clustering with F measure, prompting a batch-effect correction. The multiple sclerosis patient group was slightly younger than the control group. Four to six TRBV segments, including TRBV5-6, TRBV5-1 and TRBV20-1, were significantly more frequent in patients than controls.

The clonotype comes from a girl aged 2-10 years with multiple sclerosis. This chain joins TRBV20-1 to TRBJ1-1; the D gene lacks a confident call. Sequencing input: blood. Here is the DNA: TGCAGTGCTAGACAGGTGACGGGAACTGAAGCTTTCTTT. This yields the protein CSARQVTGTEAFF.